This TCR beta chain was obtained from a study of blood T cells in healthy people across ages. Study observations and caveats: Expanded clonotype shifts may have been confounded, as the donors had an unknown CMV status.

RNA extraction gave at least 5 micrograms of total RNA per sample. The CDR3 has 13 amino acids. In germline, CDR1 is SNHLY, CDR2 FYNNEI. As to this clonotype: Its antigen is currently unknown. Mismatch with germline at one junction end may stem from a read error.

Combining a sample-barcoded 5' primer with a J-beta primer mix, a second PCR ran for about 6 to 11 cycles. TCRdb re-analysed the 5' RACE reads in MiXCR, keeping a single row per CDR3 protein. The sample includes roughly 1.7 million distinct CDR3 sequences, roughly 32% of them seen just once. The sequence came from a woman in her twenties or thirties in good health. The rearrangement links TRBV2 to TRBJ1-2; TRBD1 is a possible D gene (5 bases). The specimen was blood. The CDR3 here is CASREGPSTNITF. The CDR3 DNA is TGCGCCAGCAGGGAGGGACCGTCCACCAATATCACCTTC.